Included here is one TCR beta chain sequence, with context. At one boundary the junction diverges from the germline segment, which might be a read error. The length of the CDR3 is 15 residues. Germline values: CDR1 MDHEN, CDR2 SYDVKM. This entry comes from a study of blood T cells in healthy people across ages. Study as a whole: About one barcoded beta molecule per two T cells came from capture by template switching.

Alongside a J-beta primer mix, a sample-barcoded 5' primer served in a second PCR lasting about 7 to 12 cycles. TCRdb reanalysed the 5' RACE reads using MiXCR and keeps one entry per CDR3 protein. The sample yields some 760,000 distinct CDR3 sequences, approximately 25% seen once. The data were also submitted as part of a second study, on T cells of mothers and their children.

The sequence came from a boy aged 5 to 17 in good health. What was sequenced was blood. The genes are TRBV28 and TRBJ2-3; TRBD2 aligns across 8 bases. This CDR3 is CVSSPPTSGTDTQYF. The CDR3 DNA reads TGTGTCAGCAGCCCACCGACTAGCGGCACAGATACGCAGTATTTT. The full variable domain, rest sourced from reference TRBV28 and TRBJ2-3, is DVKVTQSSRYLVKRTGEKVFLECVQDMDHENMFWYRQDPGLGLRLIYFSYDVKMKEKGDIPEGYSVSREKKERFSLILESASTNQTSMYLCVSSPPTSGTDTQYFGPGTRLTVL.